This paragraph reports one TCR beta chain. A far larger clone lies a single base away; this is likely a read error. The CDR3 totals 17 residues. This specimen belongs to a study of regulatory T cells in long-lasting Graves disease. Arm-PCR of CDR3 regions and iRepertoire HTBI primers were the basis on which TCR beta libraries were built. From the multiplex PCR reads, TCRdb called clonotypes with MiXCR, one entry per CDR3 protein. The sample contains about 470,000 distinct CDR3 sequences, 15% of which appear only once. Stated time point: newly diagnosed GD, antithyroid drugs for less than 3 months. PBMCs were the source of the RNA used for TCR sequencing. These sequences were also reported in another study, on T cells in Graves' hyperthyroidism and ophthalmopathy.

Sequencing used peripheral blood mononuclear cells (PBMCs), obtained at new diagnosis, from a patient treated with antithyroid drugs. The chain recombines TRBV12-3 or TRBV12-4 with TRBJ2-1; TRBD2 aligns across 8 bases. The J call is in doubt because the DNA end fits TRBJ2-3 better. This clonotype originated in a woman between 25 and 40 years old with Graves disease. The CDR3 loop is CASSPLGPAGVWDRQYF. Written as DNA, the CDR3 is TGTGCCAGCAGCCCTCTCGGCCCAGCGGGAGTGTGGGATAGGCAGTATTTT.